This T cell receptor beta chain originates from a study of radiotherapy plus CTLA-4 blockade in lung cancer. General study findings and limits: The study found tumor-derived TCR clones expanded in blood after radiotherapy plus ipilimumab.

Data came from immunoSEQ multiplex PCR; TCRdb stores just in-frame clones and leaves some out. The sample consists of about 88,000 clones, approximately 79% of them appearing once. This CDR3 is 15 amino acids long. The germline V gene has CDR1 SGHDT and CDR2 YYEEEE. V was cut by 4 bases and J by 0 bases, with 11 bases left in between. With regard to this clone: Its target is not known.

The sequencing used peripheral blood, collected from a patient treated with radiotherapy plus ipilimumab. The chain recombines TRBV5-6 with TRBJ2-1; D is perhaps TRBD1 or TRBD2 (6 bases each). The clonotype originates from a human donor with non-small cell lung cancer that progressed on radiotherapy plus ipilimumab. CDR3 loop: CASSVGGSSYNEQFF. The CDR3 nucleotides read TGTGCCAGCAGCGTAGGGGGGAGCTCCTACAATGAGCAGTTCTTC.